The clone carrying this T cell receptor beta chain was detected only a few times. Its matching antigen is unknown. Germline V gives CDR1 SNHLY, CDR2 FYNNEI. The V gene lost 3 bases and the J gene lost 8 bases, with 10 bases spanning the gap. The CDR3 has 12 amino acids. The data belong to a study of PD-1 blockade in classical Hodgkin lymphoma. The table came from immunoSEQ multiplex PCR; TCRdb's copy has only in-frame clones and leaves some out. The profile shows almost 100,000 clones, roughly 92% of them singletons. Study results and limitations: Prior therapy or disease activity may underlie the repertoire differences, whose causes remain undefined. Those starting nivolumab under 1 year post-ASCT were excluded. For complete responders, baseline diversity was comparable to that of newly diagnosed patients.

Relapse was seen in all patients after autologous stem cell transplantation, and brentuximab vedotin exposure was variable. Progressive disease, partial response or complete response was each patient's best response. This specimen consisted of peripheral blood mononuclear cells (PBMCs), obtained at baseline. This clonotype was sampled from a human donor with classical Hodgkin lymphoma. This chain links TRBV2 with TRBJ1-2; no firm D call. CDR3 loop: CASSDVGFGYTF. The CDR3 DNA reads TGTGCCAGCAGTGACGTTGGGTTCGGCTACACCTTC.